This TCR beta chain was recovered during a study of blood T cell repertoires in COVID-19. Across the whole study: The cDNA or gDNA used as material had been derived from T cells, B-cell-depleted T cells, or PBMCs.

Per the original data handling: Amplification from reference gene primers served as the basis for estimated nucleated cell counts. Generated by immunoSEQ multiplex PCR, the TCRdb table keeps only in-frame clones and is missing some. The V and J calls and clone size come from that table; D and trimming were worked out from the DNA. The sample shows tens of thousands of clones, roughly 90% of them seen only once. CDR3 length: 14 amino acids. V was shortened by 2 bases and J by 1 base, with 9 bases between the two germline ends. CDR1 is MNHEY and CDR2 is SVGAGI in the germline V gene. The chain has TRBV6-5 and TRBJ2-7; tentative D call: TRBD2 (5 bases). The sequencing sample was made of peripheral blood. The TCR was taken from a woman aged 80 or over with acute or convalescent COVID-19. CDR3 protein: CASSYKRGSYEQYF. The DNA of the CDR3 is TGTGCCAGCAGTTACAAACGGGGATCCTACGAGCAGTACTTC.